These T cell receptor beta chains were read from a single sample in a study of blood T cell repertoires in COVID-19. Repertoires were generated with immunoSEQ multiplex PCR, while TCRdb's copy carries only in-frame clones and drops some. The data show some 420,000 clones, with around 87% seen just once and around 1.1% held by the top ten. Sequencing used PBMCs or T cells enriched from blood (not recorded which). These receptor sequences come from a man aged 25-45 years who had recovered from COVID-19. CDR3s include the opening cysteine and the closing phenylalanine or tryptophan. A D gene is named only where the DNA matches it firmly. Clone size is not always given. Where it is, it says once, few, many or a class for expanded clones.

size: -
J: TRBJ1-2
V: TRBV25-1
D: TRBD1
CDR3: CASSAGGYGYTF
DNA: TGTGCCAGCAGTGCAGGGGGGTATGGCTACACCTTC

size: once
J: TRBJ1-5
V: TRBV19
D: TRBD1
CDR3: CASSTGTGNFYSNQPQHF
DNA: TGTGCCAGTAGCACCGGGACAGGGAATTTCTATAGCAATCAGCCCCAGCATTTT

size: -
J: TRBJ1-5
V: TRBV5-8
D: -
CDR3: CASSLALALNQPQHF
DNA: TGTGCCAGCAGCTTGGCATTGGCCCTCAATCAGCCCCAGCATTTT

size: -
J: TRBJ2-5
V: TRBV3-1/TRBV3-2
D: -
CDR3: CASSQEGAETQYF
DNA: TGTGCCAGCAGCCAAGAAGGAGCGGAGACCCAGTACTTC

size: few
J: TRBJ1-2
V: TRBV28
D: TRBD1
CDR3: CASSSSGQATYGYTF
DNA: TGTGCCAGCAGTTCCTCCGGACAGGCGACCTATGGCTACACCTTC

size: -
J: TRBJ2-1
V: TRBV7-2
D: TRBD1
CDR3: CASSFGQGNYNEQFF
DNA: TGTGCCAGCAGCTTCGGACAGGGAAACTACAATGAGCAGTTCTTC

size: -
J: TRBJ2-5
V: TRBV11-2
D: -
CDR3: CASSLGAEETQYF
DNA: TGTGCCAGCAGCTTAGGGGCAGAAGAGACCCAGTACTTC

size: -
J: TRBJ2-5
V: TRBV6-5
D: TRBD1
CDR3: CASSSGTGETQYF
DNA: TGTGCCAGCAGCTCCGGGACAGGGGAGACCCAGTACTTC

size: -
J: TRBJ2-7
V: TRBV7-8
D: -
CDR3: CASRQSIHPYEQYF
DNA: TGTGCCAGCAGACAATCCATCCACCCATACGAGCAGTACTTC

size: -
J: TRBJ2-7
V: TRBV3-1/TRBV3-2
D: TRBD2
CDR3: CASSQLAGTHEQYF
DNA: TGTGCCAGCAGCCAACTAGCGGGGACCCACGAGCAGTACTTC

size: once
J: TRBJ2-3
V: TRBV5-1
D: TRBD2
CDR3: CASSLGLAGILDTQYF
DNA: TGCGCCAGCAGCTTGGGACTAGCGGGGATATTAGATACGCAGTATTTT

size: -
J: TRBJ1-6
V: TRBV7-8
D: -
CDR3: CASSLVSQGNNSPLHF
DNA: TGTGCCAGCAGCTTAGTCTCTCAGGGGAATAATTCACCCCTCCACTTT

size: -
J: TRBJ2-7
V: TRBV27
D: -
CDR3: CASSFRTDSYEQYF
DNA: TGTGCCAGCAGTTTCAGGACAGACTCCTACGAGCAGTACTTC

size: -
J: TRBJ1-1
V: TRBV19
D: TRBD1
CDR3: CASSIAGGVNTEAFF
DNA: TGTGCCAGTAGTATCGCAGGGGGAGTTAACACTGAAGCTTTCTTT

size: -
J: TRBJ1-5
V: TRBV7-2
D: -
CDR3: CASSASSHSNQPQHF
DNA: TGTGCCAGCAGCGCGTCGAGTCATAGCAATCAGCCCCAGCATTTT

size: -
J: TRBJ2-1
V: TRBV28
D: TRBD1
CDR3: CASRTPGQGINEQFF
DNA: TGTGCCAGCAGGACACCGGGACAGGGCATCAATGAGCAGTTCTTC

size: -
J: TRBJ2-7
V: TRBV7-9
D: TRBD1
CDR3: CASGPSGQAYEQYF
DNA: TGTGCCAGCGGCCCAAGCGGACAGGCCTACGAGCAGTACTTC

size: -
J: TRBJ1-4
V: TRBV27
D: -
CDR3: CASSLGQGYEKLFF
DNA: TGTGCCAGCAGTTTAGGGCAGGGGTACGAAAAACTGTTTTTT

size: -
J: TRBJ1-2
V: TRBV7-2
D: TRBD1
CDR3: CASTLGDRANYGYTF
DNA: TGTGCCAGCACCCTCGGGGACAGGGCTAACTATGGCTACACCTTC

size: -
J: TRBJ2-3
V: TRBV21-1
D: -
CDR3: CASWDFWLDTQYF
DNA: TGTGCCAGCTGGGACTTTTGGTTGGATACGCAGTATTTT

size: few
J: TRBJ2-3
V: TRBV4-1
D: TRBD2
CDR3: CASSQGPLLAGVADTQYF
DNA: TGCGCCAGCAGCCAAGGACCCCTATTAGCGGGAGTGGCAGATACGCAGTATTTT

size: -
J: TRBJ2-2
V: TRBV25-1
D: TRBD1
CDR3: CASQKGADTGELFF
DNA: TGTGCCAGCCAGAAGGGGGCCGACACCGGGGAGCTGTTTTTT

size: -
J: TRBJ2-7
V: TRBV3-1/TRBV3-2
D: -
CDR3: CASRASVRRKGVNEQYF
DNA: TGTGCCAGCAGGGCAAGTGTGAGGCGCAAGGGGGTGAACGAGCAGTACTTC

size: -
J: TRBJ1-1
V: TRBV27
D: TRBD1
CDR3: CASRSISTGVNTEAFF
DNA: TGTGCCAGCAGATCTATTTCCACAGGGGTGAACACTGAAGCTTTCTTT

size: -
J: TRBJ1-5
V: TRBV2
D: -
CDR3: CASNTGQRNQPQHF
DNA: TGTGCCAGCAACACCGGACAGCGCAATCAGCCCCAGCATTTT

size: -
J: TRBJ2-1
V: TRBV5-6
D: TRBD2
CDR3: CASSSLAGAYNEQFF
DNA: TGTGCCAGCAGCTCACTAGCGGGGGCGTACAATGAGCAGTTCTTC

size: -
J: TRBJ2-2
V: TRBV7-9
D: -
CDR3: CASSFQVATGELFF
DNA: TGTGCCAGCAGCTTCCAGGTGGCGACCGGGGAGCTGTTTTTT

size: -
J: TRBJ1-2
V: TRBV6-5
D: TRBD1
CDR3: CASTGQGYGYTF
DNA: TGTGCCTCAACCGGACAGGGCTATGGCTACACCTTC

size: -
J: TRBJ1-1
V: TRBV6-5
D: -
CDR3: CASRRNEAFF
DNA: TGTGCCAGCAGGAGAAATGAAGCTTTCTTT

size: -
J: TRBJ2-1
V: TRBV2
D: -
CDR3: CASSEGRDSVSYNEQFF
DNA: TGTGCCAGCAGTGAGGGAAGGGACTCTGTCTCCTACAATGAGCAGTTCTTC

size: -
J: TRBJ2-1
V: TRBV27
D: TRBD1
CDR3: CASNRTGGFNEQFF
DNA: TGTGCCAGCAATCGGACAGGGGGCTTCAATGAGCAGTTCTTC

size: -
J: TRBJ1-6
V: TRBV15
D: -
CDR3: CATAIGDSSPLHF
DNA: TGTGCCACCGCGATCGGTGATTCTTCACCCCTCCACTTT

size: -
J: TRBJ2-5
V: TRBV5-4
D: TRBD2
CDR3: CASSFGLAGGETQYF
DNA: TGTGCCAGCAGTTTCGGACTAGCGGGAGGAGAGACCCAGTACTTC

size: -
J: TRBJ1-2
V: TRBV3-1/TRBV3-2
D: -
CDR3: CASSQRQAYGYTF
DNA: TGTGCCAGCAGCCAACGACAGGCTTATGGCTACACCTTC

size: -
J: TRBJ1-3
V: TRBV19
D: TRBD1
CDR3: CASISGQGTGNTIYF
DNA: TGTGCCAGTATCTCCGGACAGGGAACAGGAAACACCATATATTTT

size: -
J: TRBJ2-7
V: TRBV12-2
D: -
CDR3: CASRRPPGYEQYF
DNA: TGTGCAAGTCGGCGACCCCCGGGTTACGAGCAGTACTTC

size: -
J: TRBJ2-7
V: TRBV2
D: TRBD1
CDR3: CASSEGTGLEQYF
DNA: TGTGCCAGCAGTGAAGGGACAGGGTTAGAGCAGTACTTC

size: -
J: TRBJ1-2
V: TRBV28
D: -
CDR3: CAITTRVGNYGYTF
DNA: TGTGCCATTACGACCAGGGTTGGTAACTATGGCTACACCTTC

size: -
J: TRBJ2-3
V: TRBV28
D: TRBD2
CDR3: CASSSPLSGRYTDTQYF
DNA: TGTGCCAGCAGTTCGCCCCTTAGCGGGAGGTACACAGATACGCAGTATTTT

size: -
J: TRBJ1-4
V: TRBV18
D: -
CDR3: CASSPQQNEKLFF
DNA: TGTGCCAGCTCACCTCAACAGAATGAAAAACTGTTTTTT

size: -
J: TRBJ1-1
V: TRBV5-6
D: -
CDR3: CASSFRLTEAFF
DNA: TGTGCCAGCAGCTTTCGGTTGACTGAAGCTTTCTTT

size: -
J: TRBJ2-5
V: TRBV24-1
D: -
CDR3: CATSDYRAPETQYF
DNA: TGTGCCACCAGTGATTACAGGGCTCCCGAGACCCAGTACTTC

size: -
J: TRBJ1-4
V: TRBV4-2
D: TRBD1
CDR3: CASSQAGTALNEKLFF
DNA: TGTGCCAGCAGCCAAGCGGGGACAGCCCTTAATGAAAAACTGTTTTTT

size: few
J: TRBJ1-3
V: TRBV4-1
D: -
CDR3: CASGKAWGTPGNTIYF
DNA: TGCGCCAGCGGAAAAGCTTGGGGGACACCTGGAAACACCATATATTTT

size: -
J: TRBJ1-5
V: TRBV19
D: TRBD1
CDR3: CASRNRGMGNQPQHF
DNA: TGTGCCAGTAGGAACAGGGGAATGGGCAATCAGCCCCAGCATTTT

size: -
J: TRBJ2-7
V: TRBV10-3
D: TRBD1
CDR3: CAISIKVGQGAVYEQYF
DNA: TGTGCCATCAGTATTAAGGTGGGACAGGGGGCGGTCTACGAGCAGTACTTC

size: -
J: TRBJ1-1
V: TRBV5-1
D: -
CDR3: CASSLEEGVTEAFF
DNA: TGCGCCAGCAGCTTGGAGGAGGGCGTCACTGAAGCTTTCTTT

size: -
J: TRBJ2-7
V: TRBV18
D: -
CDR3: CASSPPHGDEQYF
DNA: TGTGCCAGCTCACCACCGCACGGAGACGAGCAGTACTTC

size: -
J: TRBJ1-5
V: TRBV28
D: -
CDR3: CASSFLMGSQPQHF
DNA: TGTGCCAGCAGTTTCTTGATGGGGAGTCAGCCCCAGCATTTT

size: -
J: TRBJ2-2
V: TRBV15
D: TRBD1
CDR3: CATSRDRINTGELFF
DNA: TGTGCCACCAGCAGGGACAGGATCAACACCGGGGAGCTGTTTTTT

size: -
J: TRBJ2-7
V: TRBV5-1
D: -
CDR3: CASSLGLPSSEQYF
DNA: TGCGCCAGCAGCTTGGGACTGCCTAGTAGCGAGCAGTACTTC

size: few
J: TRBJ2-2
V: TRBV3-1/TRBV3-2
D: -
CDR3: CASERSQNTGELFF
DNA: TGTGCCAGCGAGCGGAGCCAGAACACCGGGGAGCTGTTTTTT